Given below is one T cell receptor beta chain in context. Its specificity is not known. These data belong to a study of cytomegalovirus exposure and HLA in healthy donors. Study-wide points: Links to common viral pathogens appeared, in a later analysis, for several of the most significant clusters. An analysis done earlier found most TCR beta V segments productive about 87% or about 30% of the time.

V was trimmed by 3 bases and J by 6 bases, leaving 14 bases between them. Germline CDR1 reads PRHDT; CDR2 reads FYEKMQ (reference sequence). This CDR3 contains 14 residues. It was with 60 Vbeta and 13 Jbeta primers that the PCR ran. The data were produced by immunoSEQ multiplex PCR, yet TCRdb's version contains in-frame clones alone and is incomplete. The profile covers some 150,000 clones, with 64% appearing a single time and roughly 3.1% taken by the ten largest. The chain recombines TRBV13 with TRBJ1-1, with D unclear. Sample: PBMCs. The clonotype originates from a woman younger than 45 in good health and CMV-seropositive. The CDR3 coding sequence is TGTGCCAGCAGCTTCTGTCCTCGGAGTTCTGAAGCTTTCTTT. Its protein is CASSFCPRSSEAFF.